The present T cell receptor (beta chain) was sequenced within a study of beta chain features in type 1 diabetes (dated by TCRdb to 2016 to 2018). Describing the broader study: Mean age, gender distribution, total cell number and subset yield did not differ between patients and healthy donors. A total of about 100 million sorted cells were examined across all samples, and RNA yield correlated strongly with the number of cells per subset. Regulatory and stem cell-like memory subsets were isolated from only 8 patients and about 8 healthy donors, whereas naive and central memory subsets came from all 30 or so donors. The study compared TCRB repertoires of sorted circulating CD4+ T cell subsets between recently diagnosed type 1 diabetes patients and matched healthy donors.

The paper's findings and limits, for the study overall: HLA sub-analyses involved small numbers of individuals, so any influence of HLA type on TCRB rearrangement remained unresolved. Shorter templates might be favored by PCR, yet because patient and control samples were amplified and corrected together, any such skew would affect both groups equally. Patients with type 1 diabetes made fewer insertions and deleted more nucleotides at VDJ recombination sites, implying thymic rearrangement abnormalities. Type 1 diabetes patients showed a moderate but significant shortening of TCRB CDR3 length in all four CD4+ subsets. Naive, central memory and regulatory TCRB repertoires appeared to be more alike among patients than among healthy donors. Because cDNA was sequenced instead of genomic DNA, activated cells with high expression could be over-represented, although the groups did not differ in activation or CD3 levels.

Each donor gave one peripheral blood draw, approximately 0.11 L on average, collected into heparinised tubes. Naive, central memory, regulatory and stem cell-like memory CD4+ T cells were sorted on a BD FACSAria II using a panel including CD45RO, CCR7, CD25, CD127, CD95 and CD27. Every sorted population had a purity above 98%. PBMCs were isolated immediately by Lymphoprep density gradient centrifugation and stained directly without culture. So that batch effects would be minimized, each experiment stained and sorted samples in pairs, pairing one healthy donor with one patient. All of the isolated RNA was reverse transcribed with the High Capacity cDNA Reverse Transcription Kit, so expressed TCRB transcripts were sequenced. Naive, central memory and regulatory T cell samples underwent deep immunoSEQ sequencing, averaging about 3.3 million total reads per sample. Sorted cells were lysed in RLT buffer and RNA was extracted with DNase-treated RNeasy Micro or Mini kits, depending on cell number. Each cell subset was processed on its own to prevent cross-contamination, while patient and healthy donor samples were processed together. TCRB sequences were amplified from cDNA with the immunoSEQ multiplex PCR, producing 87-bp fragments spanning the CDR3 region. Amplicons were sequenced on the Illumina HiSeq platform. Per the authors' processing: Synthetic template baselines were used to correct PCR bias computationally, reads within Hamming distance 2 were collapsed, and singletons that could not be merged were discarded. Reads were aligned against IMGT to assign V, D and J genes, CDR3 length and insertions or deletions at six rearrangement sites. Within each subset, clonotype counts were normalized to sorted cell number, and only after that were true diversity and Gini coefficients computed with the tcR R package. Repertoire sharing was quantified using the overlap coefficient calculated on TCRB nucleotide sequences. Out-of-frame TCRB sequences from naive cells were analyzed as a proxy for the pre-selection repertoire. TCRdb mirrors the immuneACCESS table, restricted to in-frame sequences. Some clones are absent from its copies; in checked studies, under half trace to an unresolved V gene, and the reason for the others is unknown. V and J calls and clone size are those listed in that table; D and trimming were worked out from the DNA. The sample yields a few hundred thousand clones; approximately 16% were counted once. 0.015% to 0.017% of the sample comes from the top ten.

In the case of this clone: There is no known antigen for this receptor. Nothing much larger sits one base from this clone, and base qualities are not available.

The V end loses 0 bases and the J end loses 4 bases, and a stretch of 12 bases separates them. The germline V gene gives CDR1 as SGHAT and CDR2 as FQNNGV. Counted from cysteine to phenylalanine, this CDR3 has 15 amino acids. Solely the CDR3 DNA is kept, with 45 bases framed from the first base. The source material was naive CD4+ T cells from blood. Reading the label with the study, this specimen's cell subset or site is: true naive CD4+ T cells. Recombination connected TRBV11-2 to TRBJ1-2; 5 matching bases give a weak D call of TRBD1. The clonotype was recovered from a man between 18 and 29 years old with type 1 diabetes. The CDR3: CASSLEWGGSYGYTF. In nucleotides, the sequence is TGTGCCAGCAGCTTAGAGTGGGGGGGGAGCTATGGCTACACCTTC.